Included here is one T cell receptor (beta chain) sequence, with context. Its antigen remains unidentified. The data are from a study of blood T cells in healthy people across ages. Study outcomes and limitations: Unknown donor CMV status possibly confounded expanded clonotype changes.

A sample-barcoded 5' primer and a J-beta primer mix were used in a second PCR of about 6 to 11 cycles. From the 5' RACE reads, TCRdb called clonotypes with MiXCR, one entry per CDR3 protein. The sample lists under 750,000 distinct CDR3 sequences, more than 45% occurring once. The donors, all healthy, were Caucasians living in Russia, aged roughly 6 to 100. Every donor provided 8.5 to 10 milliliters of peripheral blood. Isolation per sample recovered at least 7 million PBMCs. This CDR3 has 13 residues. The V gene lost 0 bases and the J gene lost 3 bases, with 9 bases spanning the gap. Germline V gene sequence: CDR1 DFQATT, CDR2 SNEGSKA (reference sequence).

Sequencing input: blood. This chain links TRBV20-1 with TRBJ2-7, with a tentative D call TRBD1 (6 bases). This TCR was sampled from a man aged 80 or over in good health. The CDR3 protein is CSAREGASYEQYF. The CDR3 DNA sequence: TGCAGTGCTAGAGAGGGGGCGAGCTACGAGCAGTACTTC.